Listed below are T cell receptor beta chains from one sample, sequenced in a study of T cell responses to AZD1222 COVID-19 vaccine. Repertoires were generated with immunoSEQ multiplex PCR, while TCRdb's copy carries only in-frame clones and drops some. The repertoire includes 95,000 to 150,000 clones, around 87% of them detected once, and about 1.2% sits in the top ten. Sequenced material: peripheral blood, taken on day 0 of AZD1222 vaccination. Source of these receptors: an adult in good health. Each CDR3 is given with its conserved first and last residue. D genes are given only for firm matches. Only part of the rows carry a size: once, few, many, or a class if the clone is expanded.

j_call d_call v_call clone_size cdr3_nt cdr3_aa
TRBJ2-1 NA TRBV19 NA TGTGCCAGTAGTGCCCAGAAGGGGTTGGCTGAGCAGTTCTTC CASSAQKGLAEQFF
TRBJ1-6 NA TRBV5-1 NA TGCGCCAGCAGTGAGGGAACTCCGGGGCTCAGCTCCTATAATTCACCCCTCCACTTT CASSEGTPGLSSYNSPLHF
TRBJ2-7 NA TRBV18 NA TGTGCCAGCTCGGCGACAGTCAGATCGTGGGAGCAGTACTTC CASSATVRSWEQYF
TRBJ1-2 TRBD1 TRBV19 NA TGTGCCAGTAGTACCAGACAGGGTGGGCAAAGAGGCTACACCTTC CASSTRQGGQRGYTF
TRBJ2-5 NA TRBV5-6 NA TGTGCCAGCAGCCCCAGGGGTTACCAGGGGGAGACCCAGTACTTC CASSPRGYQGETQYF
TRBJ1-1 TRBD1 TRBV7-8 NA TGTGCCAGCAGCTTAGTGACAGGGCCGACTGAAGCTTTCTTT CASSLVTGPTEAFF
TRBJ1-1 TRBD1 TRBV6-5 NA TGTGCCACAAGGACAGGGGGCAGGAACACTGAAGCTTTCTTT CATRTGGRNTEAFF
TRBJ1-4 NA TRBV6-5 NA TGTGCCAGCAGTCTTGGGGGACGGGAAAAACTGTTTTTT CASSLGGREKLFF
TRBJ2-1 NA TRBV5-6 NA TGTGCCAGCAGCCCATGGACCGCTACAAGCTCCTACAATGAGCAGTTCTTC CASSPWTATSSYNEQFF
TRBJ2-7 NA TRBV6-2/TRBV6-3 NA TGTGCCAGCAGTTACCTGGAATCGATTTACGAGCAGTACTTC CASSYLESIYEQYF
TRBJ1-2 NA TRBV7-9 NA TGTGCCAGCAGCTTAGAGGCTAACTATGGCTACACCTTC CASSLEANYGYTF
TRBJ2-5 NA TRBV20-1 NA TGCAGTGCTAGCGGGGGAACCCAGTACTTC CSASGGTQYF
TRBJ2-4 NA TRBV3-1/TRBV3-2 once TGTGCCAGCAGCCAAGAGGGGGGCCGGCTTCTAGCCAAAAACATTCAGTACTTC CASSQEGGRLLAKNIQYF
TRBJ2-1 NA TRBV10-3 NA TGTGCCATCAGCCAGGGGTGGGAGATGGGTGAGCAGTTCTTC CAISQGWEMGEQFF
TRBJ2-1 TRBD1 TRBV7-9 NA TGTGCCAGCAGCTTAACCTGGGACAGGGCCGGGGAGCAGTTCTTC CASSLTWDRAGEQFF
TRBJ2-1 NA TRBV29-1 NA TGCAGCGTTGCAGGCGGGGACCCACTGGCCGGGCAGTTCTTC CSVAGGDPLAGQFF
TRBJ1-1 NA TRBV12-3/TRBV12-4 NA TGTGCCAGCGGTGGGGTGAACACTGAAGCTTTCTTT CASGGVNTEAFF
TRBJ2-3 NA TRBV6-5 NA TGTGCCAGCACTCCCGGGGGTACGCAGTATTTT CASTPGGTQYF
TRBJ2-3 TRBD1 TRBV3-1/TRBV3-2 NA TGTGCCAGCAGCCAGACAGGGGAAGGGGATACGCAGTATTTT CASSQTGEGDTQYF
TRBJ1-1 TRBD1 TRBV15 once TGTGCCACCAGCGGCTACCGGGACAGGGGGAACACTGAAGCTTTCTTT CATSGYRDRGNTEAFF
TRBJ2-4 TRBD1 TRBV7-9 NA TGTGCCAGCAGCTTAGCGTCAAGGGGGCGGGAAAACATTCAGTACTTC CASSLASRGRENIQYF
TRBJ2-3 TRBD1 TRBV2 once TGTGCCAGCAGTGATCGGACAGGGGCGAGCACAGATACGCAGTATTTT CASSDRTGASTDTQYF
TRBJ2-3 TRBD2 TRBV7-9 once TGTGCCAGCAGCTTGGGTGCGGGGGGGAGCATTAGCACAGATACGCAGTATTTT CASSLGAGGSISTDTQYF
TRBJ2-1 NA TRBV2 NA TGTGCCAGCAGTGAATCTGGCGGGGCTCGAAATGAGCAGTTCTTC CASSESGGARNEQFF
TRBJ2-1 TRBD1 TRBV2 NA TGTGCCAGCAGTGAAGCCGGGACAGGGTCCAATGAGCAGTTCTTC CASSEAGTGSNEQFF